This T cell receptor beta chain appears in the sequencing data of a study of T cells in localized non-small cell lung cancer. For this clone: What it recognizes is unknown.

The J segment lost 3 bases and the V segment lost 6 bases, leaving 8 bases of the junction unmatched. CDR1 and CDR2 (germline): MNHNS, SASEGT. The CDR3 loop spans 14 amino acids. The protocol was immunoSEQ multiplex PCR, while the TCRdb copy is restricted to in-frame clones and leaves out a portion. The sample contains around 16,000 clones, over 75% of which appear only once. The study, taken as a whole, reports: The study sequenced only one region of the tumor. As a result, intratumor heterogeneity could not be excluded and remains possible. Out of the top 100 tumor clones, a median around 56 were seen in adjacent lung. The study found T cell clonality highest in uninvolved adjacent lung, above tumor. Those with higher blood T cell density had longer overall survival.

The sequence was collected from a female donor over 55 with stage III squamous cell lung carcinoma. V usage is TRBV6-1 and J usage is TRBJ2-7; TRBD1 matches at 7 bases. The source was peripheral blood, collected before any cancer treatment. The CDR3 protein is CASSYLRDSYEQYF. Here the CDR3 DNA reads TGTGCCAGCAGCTACCTCCGGGACAGCTACGAGCAGTACTTC.